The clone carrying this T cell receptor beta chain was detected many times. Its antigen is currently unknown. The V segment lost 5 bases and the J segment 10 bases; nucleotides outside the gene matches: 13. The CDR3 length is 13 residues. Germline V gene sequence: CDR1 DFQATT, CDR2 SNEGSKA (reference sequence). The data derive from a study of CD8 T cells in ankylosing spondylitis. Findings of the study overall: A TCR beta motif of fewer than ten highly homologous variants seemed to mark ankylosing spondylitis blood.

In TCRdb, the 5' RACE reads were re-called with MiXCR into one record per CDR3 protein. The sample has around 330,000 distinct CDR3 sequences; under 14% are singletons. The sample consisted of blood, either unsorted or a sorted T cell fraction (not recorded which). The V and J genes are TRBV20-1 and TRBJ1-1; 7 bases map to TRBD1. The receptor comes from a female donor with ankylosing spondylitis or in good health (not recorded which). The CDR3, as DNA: TGCAGTGCTTTTTACACAGGGGAACGTCGAGCTTTCTTT. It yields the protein CSAFYTGERRAFF.